This TCR beta chain originates from a study of monozygotic twins with inflammatory bowel disease. CDR1 is SEHNR, CDR2 FQNEAQ, per germline (reference sequence). The CDR3 consists of 15 residues. TCRdb reprocessed the 5' RACE reads and stores each CDR3 protein as one record, lacking DNA. The sample table sets out fewer than 450,000 distinct CDR3 sequences. From whole blood, total RNA was isolated without any sorting of T cells. Input material: blood. The clonotype was recovered from a human donor with ulcerative colitis or Crohn's disease, or a healthy co-twin of an affected twin (not recorded which). The V gene is TRBV7-9, the J gene TRBJ2-3; the TCRdb call, TRBD2, lacks DNA for checking. Here the CDR3 reads CASSLEGFGTDTQYF.